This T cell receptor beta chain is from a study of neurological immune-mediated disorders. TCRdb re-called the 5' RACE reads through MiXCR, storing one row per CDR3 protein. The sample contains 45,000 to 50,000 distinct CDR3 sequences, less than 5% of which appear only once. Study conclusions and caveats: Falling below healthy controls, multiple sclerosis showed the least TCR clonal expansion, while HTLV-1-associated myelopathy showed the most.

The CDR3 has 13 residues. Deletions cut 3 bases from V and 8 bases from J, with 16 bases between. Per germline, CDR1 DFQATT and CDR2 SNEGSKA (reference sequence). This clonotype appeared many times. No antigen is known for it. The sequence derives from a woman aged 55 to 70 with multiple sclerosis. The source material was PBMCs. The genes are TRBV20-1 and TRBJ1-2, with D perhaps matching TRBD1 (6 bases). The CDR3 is CSARPQGQIGYTF. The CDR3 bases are TGCAGTGCTAGGCCCCAGGGACAAATAGGCTACACCTTC.